The 28 T cell receptor beta chains reported below all come from one sample, sequenced in a study of cytotoxic CD8 clonotypes in ibrutinib-treated CLL. Repertoires were generated with immunoSEQ multiplex PCR, while TCRdb's copy carries only in-frame clones and drops some. The profile covers about 200,000 clones, with 70% appearing a single time and 5.9% taken by the ten largest. This specimen consisted of PBMCs, obtained after 12 months of ibrutinib treatment. The source is a human donor with chronic lymphocytic leukemia.

The rearrangement links TRBV7-8 to TRBJ2-5; 12 bases align to TRBD2. V was clipped by 5 bases and J by 0 bases; unmatched bases: 7. The germline V gene has CDR1 SGHVS and CDR2 FQNEAQ. This CDR3 contains 17 residues. The CDR3 coding sequence is TGTGCCAGCAGCCCGGGACTAGCGGGTCGGTACCAAGAGACCCAGTACTTC. This codes for CASSPGLAGRYQETQYF.

The CDR3 region has the DNA TGTGCCAGCAAGCTACAGGGGGCGCGGGGCACTGAAGCTTTCTTT. This sequence encodes CASKLQGARGTEAFF. The rearrangement joins TRBV6-5 to TRBJ1-1; 9 bases match TRBD1. Germline CDR1 reads MNHEY; CDR2 reads SVGAGI. This CDR3 spans 15 amino acids. V was clipped by 7 bases and J by 4 bases; unmatched bases: 10.

This clone was observed a few times. The chain links TRBV19 to TRBJ2-2; 11 nucleotides line up with TRBD2. The junction had 9 bases not matched to a gene; V was cut back by 4 bases and J by 5 bases. Germline CDR1 reads LNHDA; CDR2 reads SQIVND (reference sequence). CDR3 length: 17 residues. CDR3 nucleotides: TGTGCCAGTAGTAGAGAGAGACTAGCGGGACCAACCGGGGAGCTGTTTTTT. Translation gives CASSRERLAGPTGELFF. Full variable domain (rest looked up from reference TRBV19 and TRBJ2-2): DGGITQSPKYLFRKEGQNVTLSCEQNLNHDAMYWYRQDPGQGLRLIYYSQIVNDFQKGDIAEGYSVSREKKESFPLTVTSAQKNPTAFYLCASSRERLAGPTGELFFGEGSRLTVL.

This clone has just a few counts. The J gene is TRBJ2-7, the V gene TRBV20-1; no clear D gene. Germline lookup yields CDR1 DFQATT and CDR2 SNEGSKA (reference sequence). The CDR3 runs to 10 residues. Trimming cost V 6 bases and J 4 bases, with 7 bases left between them. CDR3 in DNA: TGCAGTGCCCCGGAATACGAGCAGTACTTC. This encodes CSAPEYEQYF.

The rearrangement uses TRBV27 and TRBJ2-3; 14 nucleotides align to TRBD2. Germline lookup yields CDR1 MNHEY and CDR2 SMNVEV (reference sequence). The CDR3 length is 18 residues. V lost 5 bases, J lost 5 bases, and 12 bases stayed unmatched. As DNA, the CDR3 is TGTGCCAGCAGTCCCCTGGTTGGGACTAGCGGGAGCTTAGATACGCAGTATTTT. Translating it yields CASSPLVGTSGSLDTQYF.

The gene calls are TRBV9 and TRBJ1-2, with a weak D call TRBD1 (5 bases). There are 19 residues in the CDR3. V gave up 2 bases and J gave up 4 bases, with 27 bases separating them. Per the germline V gene, CDR1 is SGDLS and CDR2 is YYNGEE. This chain's CDR3 is CASSVARGSSHLGAYGYTF. The CDR3, as DNA: TGTGCCAGCAGCGTGGCCCGGGGGTCCTCGCACCTAGGGGCCTATGGCTACACCTTC.

This chain uses TRBV27 with TRBJ1-2; D remains unclear. CDR3 length: 15 residues. Germline assignment: CDR1 MNHEY and CDR2 SMNVEV (reference sequence). Trimming shortened V by 7 bases and J by 8 bases, and 23 bases separated the two germline ends. The CDR3 nucleotides read TGTGCCAGCACCCCGAGGGCCGCAAACTGGGCGGGCTACACCTTC. This translates into CASTPRAANWAGYTF.

This sequence joins TRBV28 and TRBJ1-2; TRBD1 is a possible D gene (6 bases). V was shortened by 2 bases and J by 5 bases, with 12 bases between the two germline ends. This CDR3 is built from 14 residues. CDR1 is MDHEN, CDR2 SYDVKM, per germline. This CDR3 is CASSLGFRGYGYTF. In DNA, the CDR3 is TGTGCCAGCAGTTTAGGATTCAGGGGATATGGCTACACCTTC.

CDR3 amino acids: CASSKGLAGAQETQYF. DNA of the CDR3: TGTGCCAGCAGCAAGGGACTAGCGGGAGCCCAAGAGACCCAGTACTTC. The V call is TRBV7-9, the J call TRBJ2-5; 14 bases fit TRBD2. CDR3 length: 16 amino acids. J lost 1 base, V lost 5 bases, and 3 bases had no gene match. The germline V gene has CDR1 SEHNR and CDR2 FQNEAQ (reference sequence).

J is TRBJ2-7 and V is TRBV2; 9 positions match TRBD2. This CDR3 is 12 amino acids long. V lost 8 bases and J lost 6; bases outside the gene matches: 5. Germline loops: CDR1 SNHLY, CDR2 FYNNEI. The DNA for the CDR3 is TGTGCCAGCGCAGCGGGGGGCACCGAGCAGTACTTC. Translating gives CASAAGGTEQYF.

This chain connects TRBV9 to TRBJ2-7; 9 nucleotides agree with TRBD1. J was trimmed by 3 bases and V by 4 bases; bases with no gene match: 11. The CDR3 spans 16 residues. The germline V gene encodes CDR1 SGDLS and CDR2 YYNGEE. This CDR3 is CASSPRDPDRGYEQYF. CDR3 sequence (DNA): TGTGCCAGCAGCCCCCGTGATCCGGACAGGGGCTACGAGCAGTACTTC.

This clone was seen only a few times. The chain links TRBV27 to TRBJ2-7, with 7 bases matching TRBD1. V was clipped by 6 bases and J by 2 bases; unmatched bases: 4. CDR3 length: 13 residues. The germline V gene encodes CDR1 MNHEY and CDR2 SMNVEV (reference sequence). CDR3 amino acids: CASRRQGAYEQYF. In DNA, the CDR3 is TGTGCCAGCAGACGACAGGGAGCCTACGAGCAGTACTTC.

The chain employs TRBV12-5 and TRBJ1-4; D gene unclear. Germline V CDR1 and CDR2: LGHNT, FRNRAP. There are 16 residues in the CDR3. V was trimmed by 3 bases and J by 0 bases, leaving 11 bases between them. This CDR3 reads CASGLSLVPTNEKLFF. CDR3 nucleotides: TGTGCTAGTGGTTTAAGTTTGGTACCAACTAATGAAAAACTGTTTTTT.

This chain joins TRBV30 and TRBJ1-1; D is undetermined. V gave up 0 bases and J gave up 5 bases, with 10 bases separating them. This CDR3 has 13 amino acids. Germline lookup yields CDR1 GTSNPN and CDR2 SVGIG (reference sequence). The CDR3 sequence is CAWSVGQGTEAFF. CDR3 sequence (DNA): TGTGCCTGGAGTGTAGGGCAAGGGACTGAAGCTTTCTTT.

The V call is TRBV18, the J call TRBJ2-3; 8 positions match TRBD1. The CDR3 is 16 residues long. With 1 base clipped from V and 3 bases from J, the junction kept 6 bases outside the gene matches. Germline V CDR1 and CDR2: KGHSH, LQKENI. The CDR3 protein is CASSPRTGLGTDTQYF. The CDR3 coding sequence is TGTGCCAGCTCACCACGGACAGGGCTGGGTACAGATACGCAGTATTTT.

The rearrangement links TRBV23-1 to TRBJ1-3, with D hard to call. TRBV23-1 is known as an ORF, though its function is uncertain. The CDR3 sequence is 16 residues long. The V end lost 1 base, the J end lost 0 bases, and 10 bases lay between the germline ends. This CDR3 reads CASSQLDTASGNTIYF. The CDR3 nucleotides are TGCGCCAGCAGTCAATTAGACACAGCCTCTGGAAACACCATATATTTT.

The genes are TRBV21-1 and TRBJ1-2; no DNA check was done on the table's D call, TRBD1. TRBV21-1 corresponds to a pseudogene. The CDR3 sequence is 17 residues long. CDR3: CASSKEVWGPANYGYTF. The CDR3 nucleotides are TGTGCCAGCAGCAAAGAAGTTTGGGGCCCCGCTAACTATGGCTACACCTTC.

This chain links TRBV7-3 with TRBJ2-1; D uncertain. The CDR3 has 13 residues. Trimming pared 4 bases from V and 7 bases from J, leaving 11 bases between. The germline gives CDR1 SGHTA, CDR2 FQGTGA. Here the CDR3 reads CASSSSVGNEQFF. The CDR3 DNA reads TGTGCCAGCAGCTCATCAGTCGGGAATGAGCAGTTCTTC.

J is TRBJ1-1 and V is TRBV30, with D possibly being TRBD1 (6 bases). Trimming pared 4 bases from V and 7 bases from J, leaving 10 bases between. Germline lookup yields CDR1 GTSNPN and CDR2 SVGIG (reference sequence). This CDR3 has 11 amino acids. This CDR3 is CAWTLDSEAFF. The CDR3 coding sequence is TGTGCCTGGACCCTGGACAGTGAAGCTTTCTTT. The entire variable domain, with the rest obtained from reference TRBV30 and TRBJ1-1, is as follows: SQTIHQWPATLVQPVGSPLSLECTVEGTSNPNLYWYRQAAGRGLQLLFYSVGIGQISSEVPQNLSASRPQDRQFILSSKKLLLSDSGFYLCAWTLDSEAFFGQGTRLTVV.

The chain links TRBV6-1 to TRBJ2-7; D not resolved. In germline, CDR1 is MNHNS, CDR2 SASEGT. Trimming took 1 base from V and 4 from J, leaving 17 bases between them. The CDR3 runs 16 residues. The CDR3 DNA is TGTGCCAGCAGTGAAGGGCTTTCTGGAAAGTGGTACGAGCAGTACTTC. It specifies CASSEGLSGKWYEQYF.

V is TRBV28 and J is TRBJ1-2; D possibly corresponds to TRBD1 (6 bases). The CDR3 totals 14 residues. CDR1 is MDHEN and CDR2 is SYDVKM in the germline V gene. With 5 bases removed from V and 4 bases from J, the gap between germline ends came to 14 bases. The CDR3 DNA follows: TGTGCCAGCAGTGTTGAAGGGGGAATCTATGGCTACACCTTC. Its translation: CASSVEGGIYGYTF.

The chain carries TRBV9 and TRBJ1-5; D remains unclear. The CDR3 spans 13 residues. Trimming took off 3 bases at V and 6 bases at J, with 10 bases between the two ends. Germline CDR1 and CDR2: SGDLS and YYNGEE. CDR3 nucleotide sequence: TGTGCCAGCAGCGCGACCTCGGCTCAGCCCCAGCATTTT. Amino acids: CASSATSAQPQHF.

This chain uses TRBV7-3 with TRBJ2-7; 11 bases line up with TRBD2. The germline V gene has CDR1 SGHTA and CDR2 FQGTGA. V lost 5 bases and J lost 2; bases outside the gene matches: 5. This CDR3 comprises 15 residues. The CDR3 region has the DNA TGTGCCAGCAGCCCGACTAGCGGGAAGACCTACGAGCAGTACTTC. This translates into CASSPTSGKTYEQYF.

The chain uses TRBV10-3 and TRBJ2-1; D may be TRBD2 (5 bases). The V end was cut by 2 bases, the J end by 14 bases, with 22 bases between. Germline V CDR1 and CDR2: ENHRY, SYGVKD. This CDR3 is 15 amino acids long. The CDR3 DNA reads TGTGCCATCAGTGAGAGAGGGCTGGGTCAGCTGTCGGAGTTCTTC. This translates into CAISERGLGQLSEFF.

This chain connects TRBV5-1 to TRBJ1-1; 7 nucleotides agree with TRBD1. V dropped 0 bases and J dropped 7; count of bases not matched to a gene: 6. Looked up from germline, CDR1 is SGHRS and CDR2 is YFSETQ. The CDR3 contains 14 residues. The CDR3 here is CASSLAAGTDEAFF. The DNA for the CDR3 is TGCGCCAGCAGCTTGGCCGCCGGGACAGATGAAGCTTTCTTT.

This clone was picked up a small number of times. This chain uses TRBV9 with TRBJ2-6; 8 bases fit TRBD1. V lost 4 bases, J lost 4 bases, and 4 bases stayed unmatched. The CDR3 contains 15 residues. CDR1 and CDR2 from the germline V gene are SGDLS and YYNGEE. The CDR3 DNA reads as TGTGCCAGCAGCCCTCGGACAGGGGGGGCCAACGTCCTGACTTTC. Translated, it gives CASSPRTGGANVLTF. Combining the CDR3 with reference TRBV9 and TRBJ2-6 gives the whole variable domain DSGVTQTPKHLITATGQRVTLRCSPRSGDLSVYWYQQSLDQGLQFLIQYYNGEERAKGNILERFSAQQFPDLHSELNLSSLELGDSALYFCASSPRTGGANVLTFGAGSRLTVL.

J is TRBJ1-4 and V is TRBV30, with TRBD1 matching 7 bases. The CDR3 has 15 residues. Per germline, CDR1 GTSNPN and CDR2 SVGIG (reference sequence). J lost 5 bases, V lost 2 bases, and 8 bases had no gene match. The CDR3 reads CAWSHDRVGNEKLFF. The CDR3 region has the DNA TGTGCCTGGAGTCACGACAGGGTGGGAAATGAAAAACTGTTTTTT.

The V gene is TRBV28, the J gene TRBJ1-4; TRBD1 might be the D (6 bases). Germline values: CDR1 MDHEN, CDR2 SYDVKM. V dropped 5 bases and J dropped 7 bases, with 20 bases sitting between them. The CDR3 has 16 amino acids. The CDR3 spells CASSQTPGHQGEKLFF. CDR3 sequence (DNA): TGTGCCAGCAGTCAGACGCCGGGACATCAAGGTGAAAAACTGTTTTTT. Looking up the rest from reference TRBV28 and TRBJ1-4 gives the full variable domain: DVKVTQSSRYLVKRTGEKVFLECVQDMDHENMFWYRQDPGLGLRLIYFSYDVKMKEKGDIPEGYSVSREKKERFSLILESASTNQTSMYLCASSQTPGHQGEKLFFGSGTQLSVL.